These 23 T cell receptor beta chains share one sample of origin, sequenced in a study of vaccination and CD4 T cells after COVID-19. Their specific antigens are unknown. The treatment: 10-day PBMC culture with coronavirus spike peptide pools or control peptides (ViraFEST assay). CD4+ T cells that had been cultured provided DNA sequenced with the Oncomine TCR Beta short-read assay. MiXCR, run by TCRdb on the PCR reads, gives a single entry per CDR3 protein. The table has roughly 10,000 distinct CDR3 sequences, 69% seen once. Sequencing was done on a sample of CD4+ T cells from blood, cultured in vitro. These receptors were taken from a human donor who had recovered from COVID-19.

This clonotype showed up just once. This chain connects TRBV6-5 to TRBJ1-1; D ambiguous. There are 14 residues in the CDR3. Trimming removed 2 bases from V and 8 bases from J, with 15 bases in between. Germline CDR1 reads MNHEY; CDR2 reads SVGAGI. The CDR3 loop is CASSYLAPGTEAFF. CDR3 nucleotide sequence: TGTGCCAGCAGTTACCTTGCCCCCGGAACAGAAGCTTTCTTT.

This chain joins TRBV20-1 and TRBJ2-3, with D perhaps TRBD1 (5 bases). Germline CDR1 DFQATT, CDR2 SNEGSKA (reference sequence). CDR3 length: 15 amino acids. Trimming cost V 0 bases and J 4 bases, with 14 bases left between them. Here the CDR3 DNA reads TGCAGTGCTAGAGATCCCAGGGATTCGCCAGATACGCAGTATTTT. It encodes CSARDPRDSPDTQYF.

The rearrangement uses TRBV14 and TRBJ1-3; D may be TRBD1 (6 bases). The V gene lost 5 bases and the J gene lost 0 bases, with 14 bases spanning the gap. The CDR3 is 16 amino acids. From germline, CDR1 is SGHDN and CDR2 FVKESK. CDR3 loop: CASSYRQAVSGNTIYF. DNA for the CDR3: TGTGCCAGCAGCTACAGACAGGCCGTCTCTGGAAACACCATATATTTT.

The gene calls are TRBV6-2 or TRBV6-3 and TRBJ2-2, with D possibly being TRBD1 or TRBD2 (5 bases each). In germline, CDR1 is MNHEY, CDR2 SVGEGT. Trimming took 2 bases from V and 3 from J, leaving 10 bases between them. The CDR3 is made up of 15 amino acids. The CDR3 DNA sequence: TGTGCCAGCAGTTACGGGACCTTATACACCGGGGAGCTGTTTTTT. It codes for CASSYGTLYTGELFF.

The chain links TRBV20-1 to TRBJ2-3, with 12 bases that match TRBD2. The CDR3 loop spans 17 amino acids. CDR1 is DFQATT, CDR2 SNEGSKA, per germline (reference sequence). V lost 3 bases to trimming and J lost 3 bases; unmatched junction nucleotides: 10. CDR3 sequence reads: CSASGLAGGPRTDTQYF. The CDR3 coding sequence is TGCAGTGCTAGTGGGCTAGCGGGGGGGCCTAGGACAGATACGCAGTATTTT.

The chain recombines TRBV6-1 with TRBJ1-2, with D possibly matching TRBD1 (6 bases). This CDR3 has 14 residues. Looked up from germline, CDR1 is MNHNS and CDR2 is SASEGT. V was cut by 6 bases and J by 3 bases, with 14 bases left in between. DNA of the CDR3: TGTGCCAGCAGGTCACAGGGCGACTACTATGGCTACACCTTC. It yields the protein CASRSQGDYYGYTF.

The chain joins TRBV6-1 to TRBJ1-2, with 9 bases matching TRBD1. Trimming cost V 8 bases and J 10 bases; bases outside gene matches: 11. The CDR3 loop spans 13 amino acids. Germline CDR1 is MNHNS and CDR2 is SASEGT. CDR3 in DNA: TGTGCCAGCCGGCGGACAGGGGTTCTCGACTACACCTTC. It yields the protein CASRRTGVLDYTF.

J is TRBJ1-4 and V is TRBV20-1, with D uncertain. Per the germline V gene, CDR1 is DFQATT and CDR2 is SNEGSKA (reference sequence). The CDR3 length is 13 residues. Between the trimmed V and J ends, which lost 3 bases and 5 bases, there was a span of 10 bases. CDR3 sequence: CSARLDGNEKLFF. DNA of the CDR3: TGCAGTGCTAGGCTGGACGGAAATGAAAAACTGTTTTTT.

The chain links TRBV28 to TRBJ2-1; D is perhaps TRBD1 (5 bases). Trimming took off 8 bases at V and 8 bases at J, with 10 bases between the two ends. This CDR3 is 11 amino acids long. Germline CDR1 is MDHEN and CDR2 is SYDVKM. CDR3 protein: CASVGLDEQFF. DNA for the CDR3: TGTGCCAGCGTGGGGCTAGATGAGCAGTTCTTC.

In its sample, this clonotype was seen once. J is TRBJ1-1 and V is TRBV7-8; 8 bases fit TRBD1. V lost 3 bases and J lost 5; bases outside the gene matches: 8. In germline, CDR1 is SGHVS, CDR2 FQNEAQ. The CDR3 covers 15 residues. Written as DNA, the CDR3 is TGTGCCAGCAGCTTGCAGGGGGCCGGGGGGACTGAAGCTTTCTTT. It encodes CASSLQGAGGTEAFF.

The chain is built from TRBV5-4 and TRBJ2-2; TRBD1 agrees at 9 bases. CDR3 length: 16 residues. The ends lost 0 bases at V and 4 bases at J; junction bases unmatched: 4. The V gene's germline CDR1 is SGHNT and CDR2 YYREEE (reference sequence). CDR3 residues: CASSLDGTGPTGELFF. CDR3 sequence (DNA): TGTGCCAGCAGCTTGGACGGGACAGGGCCCACCGGGGAGCTGTTTTTT. Filled out from reference TRBV5-4 and TRBJ2-2, the complete variable domain reads ETGVTQSPTHLIKTRGQQVTLRCSSQSGHNTVSWYQQALGQGPQFIFQYYREEENGRGNFPPRFSGLQFPNYSSELNVNALELDDSALYLCASSLDGTGPTGELFFGEGSRLTVL.

This clonotype appeared a few times. V is TRBV6-1 and J is TRBJ2-2; no definite D call. The CDR3 consists of 13 residues. Trimming took off 6 bases at V and 6 bases at J, with 11 bases between the two ends. Germline V gives CDR1 MNHNS, CDR2 SASEGT. The CDR3 is CASRITRAGELFF. Here the CDR3 DNA reads TGTGCCAGCAGGATAACAAGGGCCGGGGAGCTGTTTTTT.

This clonotype occurred once. V is TRBV20-1 and J is TRBJ2-5, with 7 bases matching TRBD1. The germline gives CDR1 DFQATT, CDR2 SNEGSKA (reference sequence). The V and J ends lost 6 bases and 4 bases, in that order; junction bases with no gene match: 11. The CDR3 sequence is 14 residues long. The CDR3 protein is CSAPDEGAGETQYF. The DNA for the CDR3 is TGCAGTGCCCCTGATGAGGGGGCGGGAGAGACCCAGTACTTC.

The chain uses TRBV12-3 or TRBV12-4 and TRBJ1-6, with a weak D call TRBD1 (5 bases). This CDR3 is 14 amino acids long. Trimming shortened V by 6 bases and J by 10 bases, and 16 bases separated the two germline ends. CDR3 sequence reads: CASSHTGVSSPLHF. CDR3 nucleotides: TGTGCCAGCAGCCACACGGGGGTCAGCTCACCCCTCCACTTT.

The J gene is TRBJ2-5, the V gene TRBV7-9, with D hard to call. The CDR3 spans 15 residues. Looked up from germline, CDR1 is SEHNR and CDR2 is FQNEAQ (reference sequence). The ends were cut back, 6 bases at V and 3 bases at J, with 17 bases in the middle. Here the CDR3 DNA reads TGTGCCAGCAGTTTCCAGATTGTGTTGGAAGAGACCCAGTACTTC. Its translation: CASSFQIVLEETQYF.

The chain combines TRBV12-3 or TRBV12-4 with TRBJ2-2; possibly TRBD2 for D (6 bases). The CDR3 has 15 residues. Trimming stripped 3 bases from V and 5 bases from J, with 13 bases between. CDR3 DNA sequence: TGTGCCAGCAGTTTGGAGGCGGGAAAGACCGGGGAGCTGTTTTTT. Its protein is CASSLEAGKTGELFF.

The chain has TRBV20-1 and TRBJ1-4; possibly TRBD1 for D (5 bases). The CDR3 runs 16 residues. The V gene lost 3 bases and the J gene lost 0 bases, with 14 bases spanning the gap. The germline V gene encodes CDR1 DFQATT and CDR2 SNEGSKA (reference sequence). For the CDR3, the DNA is TGCAGTGCTAGTAATTCCGGCAGGGCAACTAATGAAAAACTGTTTTTT. Translated: CSASNSGRATNEKLFF.

The chain couples TRBV6-2 or TRBV6-3 to TRBJ2-3; perhaps TRBD2 as D (5 bases). V was trimmed by 4 bases and J by 1 base, leaving 12 bases between them. This CDR3 region has 15 residues. Per germline, CDR1 MNHEY and CDR2 SVGEGT. The CDR3 loop is CASSSWRLGTDTQYF. The CDR3 nucleotides read TGTGCCAGCAGTTCGTGGAGGTTGGGCACAGATACGCAGTATTTT.

This clonotype counts as medium-sized. V gene TRBV2 combines with J gene TRBJ1-2; 8 positions agree with TRBD1. Looked up from germline, CDR1 is SNHLY and CDR2 is FYNNEI. The CDR3 is 17 amino acids. The V segment lost 10 bases and the J segment 5 bases; nucleotides outside the gene matches: 21. The CDR3 loop is CATAISRGRGSLYGYTF. The CDR3 region has the DNA TGTGCCACCGCAATCTCCAGGGGGCGCGGTTCCCTATATGGCTACACCTTC.

The V and J genes are TRBV6-1 and TRBJ2-7; 10 nucleotides match TRBD1. This CDR3 is 16 amino acids long. CDR1 and CDR2 from the germline V gene are MNHNS and SASEGT. V lost 8 bases, J lost 1 base, and 11 bases stayed unmatched. DNA of the CDR3: TGTGCCAGCGCCGGGGCGACAGGGGGCGGATCCTACGAGCAGTACTTC. Translating gives CASAGATGGGSYEQYF.

This chain uses TRBV20-1 with TRBJ2-1; D is undetermined. The length of the CDR3 is 14 residues. Germline CDR1 reads DFQATT; CDR2 reads SNEGSKA (reference sequence). V was pared by 6 bases and J by 9 bases, with 21 bases between. This CDR3 reads CSALRWGSYGEQFF. CDR3 DNA sequence: TGCAGTGCCCTACGATGGGGAAGTTACGGTGAGCAGTTCTTC.

The J gene is TRBJ1-1, the V gene TRBV7-9, with a possible D match to TRBD1 (5 bases). Trimming left V 5 bases short and J 4 bases short, with 14 bases between. Germline CDR1 is SEHNR and CDR2 is FQNEAQ (reference sequence). CDR3 length equals 14 residues. The CDR3 DNA reads as TGTGCCAGCAGCCAGGGAGGGGACGGCACTGAAGCTTTCTTT. It codes for CASSQGGDGTEAFF.

V usage is TRBV20-1 and J usage is TRBJ2-3, with D perhaps assigned TRBD1 or TRBD2 (6 bases each). Trimming stripped 6 bases from V and 1 base from J, with 14 bases between. This CDR3 has 14 residues. Germline CDR1 and CDR2: DFQATT and SNEGSKA (reference sequence). The CDR3 is CSAVTGAGTDTQYF. The CDR3 nucleotides are TGCAGTGCCGTCACGGGGGCTGGCACAGATACGCAGTATTTT.